This TCR beta chain came from a study of T cells in Graves' hyperthyroidism and ophthalmopathy. Study-level points and caveats: In blood, most of the thyroid clonotypes expanded above 0.001 were also present. Stable hyperthyroidism and ophthalmopathy were separated using 13 V-J signatures.

Clinical symptoms, serum thyroxine, TRAb, thyroid ultrasound and orbital computed tomography informed diagnoses. Points on this clonotype: Antigen unknown.

From germline, CDR1 is SNHLY and CDR2 FYNNEI. CDR3 length: 14 amino acids. V was clipped by 7 bases and J by 5 bases, with 17 bases between them. TCR beta CDR3 sequences were amplified from RNA transcripts. Carried out on the TCR CDR3, a first-round RT-PCR used the HTBI primer set. MiXCR, run by TCRdb on the multiplex PCR reads, gives a single entry per CDR3 protein. The sample shows roughly 500,000 distinct CDR3 sequences, about 46% of them seen only once. V usage is TRBV2 and J usage is TRBJ2-5; D remains ambiguous. Sequenced material: peripheral blood or thyroid tissue (not recorded which). The sequence came from an adult woman with Graves' disease, either hyperthyroidism or ophthalmopathy (not recorded which). As DNA, the CDR3 is TGTGCCAGCACCACCAAGATGAACACCGAGACCCAGTACTTC. It specifies CASTTKMNTETQYF.